This T cell receptor beta chain is drawn from a study of graft-versus-host responses after intestinal transplantation. Data came from immunoSEQ multiplex PCR; TCRdb stores just in-frame clones and leaves some out. The table has 50,000 to 75,000 clones, approximately 88% seen once. Graft specimens yielded both intraepithelial and lamina propria lymphocytes. The TCR originated in a human patient who received an intestinal transplant, so some T cells may come from the graft donor. The specimen comprised ileum tissue, sampled roughly 390 days after transplant.

The CDR3 DNA sequence: TGTGCCAGCAGCGTATCGGCAGCCCAGTTGGGCGAGCAGTACTTC. The encoded protein is CASSVSAAQLGEQYF. This sequence joins TRBV9 and TRBJ2-7, with D unclear. CDR3 size: 15 residues. Germline V gene sequence: CDR1 SGDLS, CDR2 YYNGEE. V was shortened by 1 base and J by 6 bases, with 17 bases between the two germline ends.